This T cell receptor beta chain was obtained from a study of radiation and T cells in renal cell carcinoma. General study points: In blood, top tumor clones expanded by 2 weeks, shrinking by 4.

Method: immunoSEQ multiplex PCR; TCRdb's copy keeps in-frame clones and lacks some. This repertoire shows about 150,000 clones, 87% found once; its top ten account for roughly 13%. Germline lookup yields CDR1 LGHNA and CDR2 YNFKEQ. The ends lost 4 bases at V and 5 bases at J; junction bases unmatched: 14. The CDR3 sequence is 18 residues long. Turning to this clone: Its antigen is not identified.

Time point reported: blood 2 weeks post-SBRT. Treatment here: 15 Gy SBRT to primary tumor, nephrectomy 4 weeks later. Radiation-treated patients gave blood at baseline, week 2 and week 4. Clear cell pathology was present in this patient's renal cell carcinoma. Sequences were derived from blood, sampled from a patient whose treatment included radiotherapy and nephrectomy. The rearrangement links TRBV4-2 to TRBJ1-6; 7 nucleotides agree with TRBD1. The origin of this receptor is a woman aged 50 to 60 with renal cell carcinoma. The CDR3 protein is CASSPGRAGGDDNSPLHF. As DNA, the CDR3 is TGTGCCAGCAGCCCAGGGCGGGCAGGGGGAGACGATAATTCACCCCTCCACTTT.